Below are 14 T cell receptor beta chains sequenced from a single sample in a study of shared clonotypes between healthy human individuals. This table comes from immunoSEQ multiplex PCR, and its TCRdb copy is limited to in-frame clones, with some not included. The sample carries about 2 million clones, 85% to 95% recorded once. Material: naive CD4+ T cells sorted from blood. Described subset: CD45RA+ positively selected. The source of these receptors is a man aged 18 to 29 in good health.

The chain carries TRBV10-3 and TRBJ1-2, with a tentative D call TRBD1 (6 bases). The CDR3 length is 15 residues. V lost 0 bases, J lost 4 bases, and 12 bases lay in between. Germline CDR1 and CDR2: ENHRY and SYGVKD. The CDR3 sequence is CAISESMGAGYGYTF. The CDR3 DNA sequence: TGTGCCATCAGTGAGTCGATGGGGGCAGGCTATGGCTACACCTTC.

The chain links TRBV7-2 to TRBJ2-7, with a tentative D call TRBD2 (5 bases). CDR1 is SGHTA, CDR2 FQGNSA, per germline. Trimming cost V 5 bases and J 2 bases, with 10 bases left between them. The CDR3 runs 13 residues. CDR3 sequence (DNA): TGTGCCAGCAGCGAGCTAGCTCCCTACGAGCAGTACTTC. Translation gives CASSELAPYEQYF.

As concerns this clone: A much bigger clone sits one base away, suggesting this may be a read error. Distinct nucleotide sequences in the sample also encode this CDR3. The J gene is TRBJ2-7, the V gene TRBV25-1; possible D gene TRBD1, 6 bases. The CDR3 sequence is 13 residues long. Germline CDR1 MGHDK, CDR2 SYGVNS. CDR3 sequence (DNA): TGCGCCAGCAGTGTTACAGGGACCTACGAGCAGTACTTC. Translating it yields CASSVTGTYEQYF.

Of note for this clone: This may come from a read error, since a much larger clone is one base off. V and J are TRBV29-1 and TRBJ1-5, with 9 nucleotides matching TRBD1. Germline V gene data show CDR1 as SQVTM and CDR2 as ANQGSEA. The length of the CDR3 is 12 residues. The CDR3 protein is CNVTGGGQPQHF. The CDR3, as DNA: TGCAACGTAACAGGGGGCGGTCAGCCCCAGCATTTT.

J is TRBJ2-3 and V is TRBV6-5; D is possibly TRBD2 (5 bases). CDR1 MNHEY and CDR2 SVGAGI come from the germline V gene. The CDR3 is made up of 13 amino acids. With 5 bases removed from V and 1 base from J, the gap between germline ends came to 7 bases. The CDR3 DNA follows: TGTGCCAGCAGTCCGAGGGGCACAGATACGCAGTATTTT. As protein: CASSPRGTDTQYF.

On this clone itself: Other DNA variants within this sample encode the same CDR3. The J gene is TRBJ1-4, the V gene TRBV5-6; D gene ambiguous. Trimming shortened V by 0 bases and J by 1 base, and 4 bases separated the two germline ends. The CDR3 sequence is 14 residues long. Germline assignment: CDR1 SGHDT and CDR2 YYEEEE. CDR3 residues: CASSLGLTNEKLFF. The CDR3 DNA sequence: TGTGCCAGCAGCTTGGGGCTAACTAATGAAAAACTGTTTTTT.

This chain connects TRBV7-4 to TRBJ2-3; maybe TRBD1 (6 bases). V was pared by 5 bases and J by 4 bases, with 10 bases between. Germline CDR1 reads SGHVT; CDR2 reads SQSDAQ. The CDR3 loop spans 13 amino acids. In DNA, the CDR3 is TGTGCCAGCAGCCTCGGGACACCAGATACGCAGTATTTT. This encodes CASSLGTPDTQYF.

Written as DNA, the CDR3 is TGCGCCAGCAGCCCTAGACGGGGGGGCGCGAACACCGGGGAGCTGTTTTTT. Protein: CASSPRRGGANTGELFF. The gene calls are TRBV5-1 and TRBJ2-2; 8 positions match TRBD2. The CDR3 has 17 residues. In germline, CDR1 is SGHRS, CDR2 YFSETQ. The ends lost 4 bases at V and 0 bases at J; junction bases unmatched: 8.

This chain links TRBV5-1 with TRBJ2-2, with D unclear. Per germline, CDR1 SGHRS and CDR2 YFSETQ. CDR3 length: 11 amino acids. Trimming took 1 base from V and 6 from J, leaving 1 base between them. The CDR3 DNA sequence: TGCGCCAGCAGCTTGCCCGGGGAGCTGTTTTTT. Amino acids: CASSLPGELFF. Full variable domain (outside the CDR3, taken from reference TRBV5-1 and TRBJ2-2): KAGVTQTPRYLIKTRGQQVTLSCSPISGHRSVSWYQQTPGQGLQFLFEYFSETQRNKGNFPGRFSGRQFSNSRSEMNVSTLELGDSALYLCASSLPGELFFGEGSRLTVL.

The chain couples TRBV27 to TRBJ1-2; 9 positions agree with TRBD1. This CDR3 region has 13 residues. J was trimmed by 7 bases and V by 8 bases; bases with no gene match: 8. The germline CDR1 and CDR2 sequences are MNHEY and SMNVEV (reference sequence). This chain's CDR3 is CASGGDREGGYTF. The CDR3 region has the DNA TGTGCCAGCGGGGGGGACAGGGAGGGTGGCTACACCTTC.

V is TRBV10-1 and J is TRBJ1-5, with a weak D call TRBD1 (5 bases). CDR3 length: 15 amino acids. Germline-derived CDR1 and CDR2 are WNHNN and SYGVQD (reference sequence). The V and J ends lost 7 bases and 0 bases respectively, with 13 bases between them. Written as DNA, the CDR3 is TGCGCCAGCAAGGGGAAGCGGGGTAGCAATCAGCCCCAGCATTTT. Translated: CASKGKRGSNQPQHF.

The rearrangement uses TRBV10-3 and TRBJ2-1; D may be TRBD1 (6 bases). The germline V gene encodes CDR1 ENHRY and CDR2 SYGVKD. The CDR3 is made up of 13 amino acids. The ends were cut back, 7 bases at V and 7 bases at J, with 14 bases in the middle. The DNA for the CDR3 is TGTGCCATCACCGACGACAGGACGAATGAGCAGTTCTTC. It codes for CAITDDRTNEQFF.

This clone was seen a single time. The chain uses TRBV19 and TRBJ2-3, with unresolved D. The V and J ends lost 1 base and 5 bases respectively, with 4 bases between them. The CDR3 covers 12 residues. CDR1 LNHDA and CDR2 SQIVND come from the germline V gene (reference sequence). This CDR3 reads CASSIAQDTQYF. The CDR3 nucleotides read TGTGCCAGTAGTATAGCCCAAGATACGCAGTATTTT. Together with reference TRBV19 and TRBJ2-3, the CDR3 gives the full variable domain: DGGITQSPKYLFRKEGQNVTLSCEQNLNHDAMYWYRQDPGQGLRLIYYSQIVNDFQKGDIAEGYSVSREKKESFPLTVTSAQKNPTAFYLCASSIAQDTQYFGPGTRLTVL.

V gene TRBV13 combines with J gene TRBJ1-2; 10 positions agree with TRBD1. Germline V gene lookup returns CDR1 PRHDT and CDR2 FYEKMQ (reference sequence). V lost 4 bases, J lost 8 bases, and 7 bases stayed unmatched. The CDR3 has 14 residues. The CDR3 here is CASSSADRGLGYTF. In DNA, the CDR3 is TGTGCCAGCAGCTCGGCGGACAGGGGGTTAGGCTACACCTTC.